These 15 T cell receptor beta chains share one sample of origin, sequenced in a study of cytomegalovirus exposure and HLA in healthy donors. The PCR ran on 60 Vbeta and 13 Jbeta primers. Using immunoSEQ multiplex PCR, the repertoire was profiled, and TCRdb retains in-frame clones only, with some absent. The data hold more than 85,000 clones, with around four fifths observed a single time. Sequencing was performed on PBMCs. The receptor set was obtained from a young man in good health and CMV-seropositive.

This chain uses TRBV6-5 with TRBJ1-5; the match to TRBD1 covers 7 bases. The CDR3 consists of 16 residues. J was trimmed by 0 bases and V by 4 bases; bases with no gene match: 6. The germline gives CDR1 MNHEY, CDR2 SVGAGI. The CDR3 reads CASSWTGAYSNQPQHF. The DNA for the CDR3 is TGTGCCAGCAGTTGGACAGGCGCTTATAGCAATCAGCCCCAGCATTTT.

The chain has TRBV4-3 and TRBJ1-4, with TRBD1 as a possible D gene (5 bases). This CDR3 has 16 amino acids. V was shortened by 0 bases and J by 8 bases, with 16 bases between the two germline ends. Germline-derived CDR1 and CDR2 are LGHNA and YSLEER. The CDR3 loop reads CASSQEGAGELEKLFF. The CDR3 bases are TGCGCCAGCAGCCAAGAAGGGGCCGGAGAACTAGAAAAACTGTTTTTT.

The V and J genes are TRBV6-1 and TRBJ1-2; 8 bases agree with TRBD1. There are 15 residues in the CDR3. With V trimmed by 5 bases and J by 7 bases, 12 bases remained unmatched. Germline V lookup: CDR1 MNHNS, CDR2 SASEGT. CDR3: CASSSWTGLEAGYTF. CDR3 bases: TGTGCCAGCAGTTCTTGGACAGGGCTCGAGGCTGGCTACACCTTC.

The genes are TRBV9 and TRBJ2-1, with 9 positions matching TRBD2. Germline V gene lookup returns CDR1 SGDLS and CDR2 YYNGEE. The V segment lost 2 bases and the J segment 4 bases; nucleotides outside the gene matches: 4. The CDR3 sequence is 15 residues long. The CDR3 sequence: CASSVVSGGYNEQFF. In DNA form, the CDR3 reads TGTGCCAGCAGCGTGGTGAGCGGGGGGTACAATGAGCAGTTCTTC.

This chain uses TRBV7-8 with TRBJ1-3; D may be TRBD1 (5 bases). V lost 6 bases, J lost 4 bases, and 13 bases lay in between. There are 14 residues in the CDR3. Germline V lookup: CDR1 SGHVS, CDR2 FQNEAQ. CDR3 in amino acids: CASRQEGFGNTIYF. CDR3 nucleotides: TGTGCCAGCAGACAGGAAGGATTCGGAAACACCATATATTTT.

In this sample, this clone turned up a few times. This chain uses TRBV5-1 with TRBJ2-1; 9 positions match TRBD1. Germline trimming cut 2 bases from V and 3 bases from J; bases unmatched to any gene: 6. CDR3 length equals 16 residues. Germline values: CDR1 SGHRS, CDR2 YFSETQ. The CDR3 DNA reads as TGCGCCAGCAGCTTTGTTGGGACAGGGTTCTACAATGAGCAGTTCTTC. It encodes CASSFVGTGFYNEQFF.

This clone was counted ten times or more. The chain's CDR3 is CASSLDTGDLSGNTIYF. In DNA form, the CDR3 reads TGTGCCAGCAGCTTGGACACTGGAGACCTCTCTGGAAACACCATATATTTT. The chain carries TRBV5-6 and TRBJ1-3; D is uncertain. Trimming removed 0 bases at V and 0 bases at J, with 13 bases between. This CDR3 region has 17 residues. Germline CDR1 SGHDT, CDR2 YYEEEE.

J is TRBJ2-5 and V is TRBV30; 8 bases are shared with TRBD2. The CDR3 is 15 residues long. The V segment lost 3 bases and the J segment 5 bases; nucleotides outside the gene matches: 11. Germline loops: CDR1 GTSNPN, CDR2 SVGIG (reference sequence). Written as DNA, the CDR3 is TGTGCCTGGAGCCGGGTCGGGGGGGCTTGGGAGACCCAGTACTTC. This codes for CAWSRVGGAWETQYF.

The V call is TRBV18, the J call TRBJ1-2; D unclear. The CDR3 has 15 amino acids. Germline CDR1 KGHSH, CDR2 LQKENI. Trimming removed 6 bases from V and 8 bases from J, with 22 bases in between. CDR3 protein: CASSSETESTRGYTF. The CDR3 DNA is TGTGCCAGCTCCTCTGAGACGGAATCTACGAGGGGCTACACCTTC.

V is TRBV11-2 and J is TRBJ2-7; possibly TRBD2 for D (5 bases). V was trimmed by 0 bases and J by 0 bases, leaving 15 bases between them. Germline V gene sequence: CDR1 SGHAT, CDR2 FQNNGV. The CDR3 consists of 17 residues. The CDR3 region is CASSLDRGGRSSYEQYF. The CDR3 region has the DNA TGTGCCAGCAGCTTAGATAGAGGAGGACGGAGCTCCTACGAGCAGTACTTC.

V and J are TRBV2 and TRBJ1-2; 7 nucleotides align to TRBD1. The CDR3 totals 15 residues. V lost 3 bases to trimming and J lost 2 bases; unmatched junction nucleotides: 6. Germline-derived CDR1 and CDR2 are SNHLY and FYNNEI. CDR3 coding DNA: TGTGCCAGCAGTGAGGGGCAGGGGGAGAACTATGGCTACACCTTC. Protein: CASSEGQGENYGYTF.

The rearrangement joins TRBV14 to TRBJ2-2; 11 nucleotides line up with TRBD2. The CDR3 covers 18 residues. V shed 0 bases and J 4 bases; nucleotides not matched to a gene: 7. The germline CDR1 and CDR2 sequences are SGHDN and FVKESK. CDR3 in DNA: TGTGCCAGCAGCCAAGATCTTTTCCTAGCGGGGGGCACCGGGGAGCTGTTTTTT. Translated, it gives CASSQDLFLAGGTGELFF. Full variable domain (rest looked up from reference TRBV14 and TRBJ2-2): EAGVTQFPSHSVIEKGQTVTLRCDPISGHDNLYWYRRVMGKEIKFLLHFVKESKQDESGMPNNRFLAERTGGTYSTLKVQPAELEDSGVYFCASSQDLFLAGGTGELFFGEGSRLTVL.

This clone is medium-sized in the sample. J is TRBJ2-2 and V is TRBV2, with 9 bases identical to TRBD1. The CDR3 is 15 residues long. V shed 7 bases, J shed 4 bases, and the junction held 7 bases outside the gene matches. Germline lookup yields CDR1 SNHLY and CDR2 FYNNEI. The chain's CDR3 is CASTRTGARTGELFF. The CDR3, as DNA: TGTGCCAGCACCAGGACAGGGGCTCGCACCGGGGAGCTGTTTTTT.

This clone was detected once. The genes are TRBV5-6 and TRBJ1-2; D gene ambiguous. Deletions cut 0 bases from V and 1 base from J, with 4 bases between. Germline assignment: CDR1 SGHDT and CDR2 YYEEEE. This CDR3 region has 13 residues. The CDR3 spells CASSLGSNYGYTF. CDR3 nucleotides: TGTGCCAGCAGCTTGGGCAGTAACTATGGCTACACCTTC. The whole variable domain, filled in from reference TRBV5-6 and TRBJ1-2, reads DAGVTQSPTHLIKTRGQQVTLRCSPKSGHDTVSWYQQALGQGPQFIFQYYEEEERQRGNFPDRFSGHQFPNYSSELNVNALLLGDSALYLCASSLGSNYGYTFGSGTRLTVV.

J is TRBJ1-2 and V is TRBV7-2; D gene unclear. There are 15 residues in the CDR3. CDR1 is SGHTA, CDR2 FQGNSA, per germline. Between the trimmed V and J ends, which lost 2 bases and 12 bases, there was a span of 22 bases. The CDR3 nucleotides are TGTGCCAGCAGCTTAAGAGGGATCAGTGCTATTAAGGACACCTTC. Encoded protein: CASSLRGISAIKDTF. Filled out from reference TRBV7-2 and TRBJ1-2, the complete variable domain reads GAGVSQSPSNKVTEKGKDVELRCDPISGHTALYWYRQSLGQGLEFLIYFQGNSAPDKSGLPSDRFSAERTGGSVSTLTIQRTQQEDSAVYLCASSLRGISAIKDTFGSGTRLTVV.